The clone carrying this T cell receptor beta chain was detected many times. Unique molecular identifiers tagged the TCRbeta library. In TCRdb, the PCR reads were re-called with MiXCR into one record per CDR3 protein. The sample records over 400,000 distinct CDR3 sequences, about an eighth being singletons. The sample originates from a study of T-cell reconstitution after alpha-beta-depleted transplantation in children. This receptor was obtained from a human donor who donated a stem cell graft to a child with combined immunodeficiency. The source was PBMCs from the stem cell graft donor, collected from the stem cell graft.

The CDR3 DNA follows: TGTGCCACCAGCTCCGGGACAGGGGGTTACAATGAGCAGTTCTTC. It yields the protein CATSSGTGGYNEQFF. The J gene is TRBJ2-1, the V gene TRBV24-1; the match to TRBD1 covers 11 bases. With V trimmed by 7 bases and J by 4 bases, 5 bases remained unmatched. CDR1 is KGHDR and CDR2 is SFDVKD in the germline V gene. CDR3 length: 15 amino acids.